The 22 T cell receptor beta chains in this list originate from one sample, sequenced in a study of T cell changes during pregnancy in multiple sclerosis. Sequenced by immunoSEQ multiplex PCR; TCRdb stores in-frame clones only, minus some. The top ten hold 5.5% to 7% of the sample, which has fewer than 60,000 clones, roughly 94% seen once. The sequencing used CD8+ T cells from peripheral blood mononuclear cells, collected in the first trimester of pregnancy. The source of these receptors is a female donor with multiple sclerosis, enrolled in a pregnancy study.

The CDR3 region has the DNA TGTGCCAGCAGTTTATCGCAACAGGTGGCCGGGGCCAACGTCCTGACTTTC. Its protein is CASSLSQQVAGANVLTF. V usage is TRBV27 and J usage is TRBJ2-6, with a tentative D call TRBD1 (5 bases). This CDR3 contains 17 residues. In germline, CDR1 is MNHEY, CDR2 SMNVEV (reference sequence). Trimming shortened V by 0 bases and J by 4 bases, and 13 bases separated the two germline ends.

V is TRBV6-5 and J is TRBJ2-7; 8 bases match TRBD1. Trimming removed 8 bases from V and 2 bases from J; junction bases left unmatched: 2. The germline CDR1 and CDR2 sequences are MNHEY and SVGAGI. This CDR3 is built from 12 residues. The CDR3 here is CASGTGPYEQYF. The CDR3 DNA sequence: TGTGCCAGCGGGACAGGTCCCTACGAGCAGTACTTC.

V is TRBV7-9 and J is TRBJ2-3; 7 bases agree with TRBD2. Unmatched junction bases numbered 19, after V lost 5 bases and J lost 2 bases. Germline CDR1 and CDR2: SEHNR and FQNEAQ (reference sequence). The CDR3 consists of 19 residues. The CDR3: CASSNPSGTTLTTTDTQYF. The CDR3 region has the DNA TGTGCCAGCAGCAACCCCTCCGGGACTACACTAACAACCACAGATACGCAGTATTTT.

Details on this clone: Different DNA sequences within this sample yield the same CDR3. The chain links TRBV27 to TRBJ2-3, with 9 bases fitting TRBD2. Germline CDR1 MNHEY, CDR2 SMNVEV (reference sequence). CDR3 length equals 12 residues. V lost 11 bases, J lost 5 bases, and 5 bases stayed unmatched. CDR3 sequence (DNA): TGTGCCTCGGGACTAGCCGGAGATACGCAGTATTTT. This sequence encodes CASGLAGDTQYF.

The chain carries TRBV7-9 and TRBJ2-2; 13 nucleotides align to TRBD2. Trimming took 5 bases from V and 0 from J; bases not matched to a gene: 3. The CDR3 is 17 amino acids. Germline CDR1 is SEHNR and CDR2 is FQNEAQ (reference sequence). Here the CDR3 reads CASSPGTSGANTGELFF. CDR3 in DNA: TGTGCCAGCAGCCCCGGGACTAGCGGGGCGAACACCGGGGAGCTGTTTTTT.

The genes are TRBV30 and TRBJ2-7; 10 bases fit TRBD1. With V trimmed by 2 bases and J by 5 bases, 3 bases remained unmatched. The CDR3 has 13 amino acids. Germline loops: CDR1 GTSNPN, CDR2 SVGIG (reference sequence). DNA of the CDR3: TGTGCCTGGAGTCCCGGACAGGGGGACGAGCAGTACTTC. Translating it yields CAWSPGQGDEQYF. Supplemented by reference TRBV30 and TRBJ2-7, the full variable domain reads SQTIHQWPATLVQPVGSPLSLECTVEGTSNPNLYWYRQAAGRGLQLLFYSVGIGQISSEVPQNLSASRPQDRQFILSSKKLLLSDSGFYLCAWSPGQGDEQYFGPGTRLTVT.

CDR3: CASSLDSGTEAEAFF. CDR3 in DNA: TGTGCCAGCAGCTTAGATTCCGGGACAGAGGCTGAAGCTTTCTTT. The chain is built from TRBV7-9 and TRBJ1-1; 7 bases are shared with TRBD1. The CDR3 contains 15 residues. The V gene's germline CDR1 is SEHNR and CDR2 FQNEAQ (reference sequence). The V gene end was trimmed by 1 base and the J gene end by 6 bases; junction bases not matched to a gene: 8.

The rearrangement uses TRBV4-2 and TRBJ2-5, with D perhaps matching TRBD1 (6 bases). This CDR3 has 15 residues. Germline lookup yields CDR1 LGHNA and CDR2 YNFKEQ. Trimming took 1 base from V and 3 from J, leaving 12 bases between them. Written as DNA, the CDR3 is TGTGCCAGCAGCCAAGTTCAGGGGCAGAAAGAGACCCAGTACTTC. Protein sequence: CASSQVQGQKETQYF.

CDR3 amino acids: CASSSFLGTATGELFF. CDR3 coding DNA: TGTGCCAGCAGCTCCTTCTTGGGGACTGCAACCGGGGAGCTGTTTTTT. The chain joins TRBV5-5 to TRBJ2-2; a weak D match, TRBD2 (6 bases). Trimming removed 3 bases from V and 5 bases from J, with 17 bases in between. The CDR3 loop spans 16 amino acids. Germline CDR1 SGHKS, CDR2 YYEKEE (reference sequence).

The V call is TRBV6-5, the J call TRBJ2-1; D unclear. This CDR3 is 13 amino acids long. Trimming took 2 bases from V and 4 from J, leaving 6 bases between them. In germline, CDR1 is MNHEY, CDR2 SVGAGI. The DNA of the CDR3 is TGTGCCAGCAGTTACGGGCAGTACAATGAGCAGTTCTTC. As protein: CASSYGQYNEQFF.

The rearrangement links TRBV4-3 to TRBJ2-7, with 9 positions matching TRBD2. Trimming removed 0 bases from V and 3 bases from J; junction bases left unmatched: 3. Germline assignment: CDR1 LGHNA and CDR2 YSLEER. The CDR3 spans 15 residues. The CDR3 region has the DNA TGCGCCAGCAGCCAAGACCTAGCGGGGTACTACGAGCAGTACTTC. Residues: CASSQDLAGYYEQYF.

The CDR3 sequence: CASSLFAGVADTQYF. DNA for the CDR3: TGTGCCAGCAGTTTGTTTGCGGGAGTGGCAGATACGCAGTATTTT. This rearrangement joins TRBV27 to TRBJ2-3; 7 nucleotides match TRBD2. CDR1 and CDR2 from the germline V gene are MNHEY and SMNVEV (reference sequence). This CDR3 comprises 15 residues. Trimming removed 3 bases from V and 4 bases from J; junction bases left unmatched: 7.

The chain uses TRBV4-2 and TRBJ2-7, with 9 positions matching TRBD2. This CDR3 is built from 15 residues. CDR1 is LGHNA, CDR2 YNFKEQ, per germline. V dropped 1 base and J dropped 2; count of bases not matched to a gene: 3. The CDR3 DNA follows: TGTGCCAGCAGCCAAGGGACTAGCGAAGCCTACGAGCAGTACTTC. Its translation: CASSQGTSEAYEQYF.

The J gene is TRBJ1-5, the V gene TRBV6-1; 7 bases fit TRBD1. The V segment lost 1 base and the J segment 1 base; nucleotides outside the gene matches: 1. The CDR3 has 15 amino acids. In germline, CDR1 is MNHNS, CDR2 SASEGT. This chain's CDR3 is CASSEGTGSNQPQHF. CDR3 nucleotides: TGTGCCAGCAGTGAAGGGACAGGCAGCAATCAGCCCCAGCATTTT.

The chain uses TRBV21-1 and TRBJ2-7; TRBD2, the table's D call, lacks a check against the DNA. TRBV21-1 is listed as a pseudogene. The CDR3 runs 15 residues. CDR3 amino acids: CASSLGGSPLYEQYF. For the CDR3, the DNA is TGTGCCAGCAGCCTCGGCGGATCTCCCCTCTACGAGCAGTACTTC.

This chain links TRBV2 with TRBJ2-1; possible D gene TRBD1, 6 bases. Trimming took off 8 bases at V and 15 bases at J, with 17 bases between the two ends. This CDR3 contains 11 residues. Germline V gives CDR1 SNHLY, CDR2 FYNNEI. CDR3 DNA: TGTGCCAGCGGATCCGGGACGGACAGGTTCTTC. Translated, it gives CASGSGTDRFF.

This clone was observed a single time. The rearrangement uses TRBV7-9 and TRBJ2-7; D possibly corresponds to TRBD2 (7 bases). Germline CDR1 reads SEHNR; CDR2 reads FQNEAQ (reference sequence). Deletions cut 10 bases from V and 2 bases from J, with 21 bases between. The CDR3 is made up of 15 amino acids. CDR3 sequence: CATLKGGQGTYEQYF. DNA for the CDR3: TGTGCCACCCTCAAGGGGGGGCAGGGAACCTACGAGCAGTACTTC.

This clone was seen a few times. This chain joins TRBV19 and TRBJ2-3; 11 bases are shared with TRBD2. Germline V CDR1 and CDR2: LNHDA, SQIVND (reference sequence). The CDR3 runs to 15 residues. V lost 6 bases to trimming and J lost 2 bases; unmatched junction nucleotides: 4. The CDR3 DNA sequence: TGTGCCAGTAGCGGGACTAGCGGACACACAGATACGCAGTATTTT. Amino acids: CASSGTSGHTDTQYF.

The gene calls are TRBV5-4 and TRBJ2-1, with 13 bases identical to TRBD2. CDR1 and CDR2 from the germline V gene are SGHNT and YYREEE (reference sequence). Trimming cost V 3 bases and J 6 bases; bases outside gene matches: 3. The CDR3 extends over 15 amino acids. CDR3 loop: CASSSGTSGTNEQFF. CDR3 nucleotide sequence: TGTGCCAGCAGCTCCGGGACTAGCGGGACCAATGAGCAGTTCTTC.

CDR3 nucleotides: TGTGCCACCGCGGTTACGGGGGGCGCTAGTGAAAAACTGTTTTTT. This translates into CATAVTGGASEKLFF. The chain has TRBV15 and TRBJ1-4, with D possibly matching TRBD1 (6 bases). CDR1 and CDR2 (germline): LNHNV, YYDKDF (reference sequence). V was pared by 8 bases and J by 7 bases, with 20 bases between. The CDR3 totals 15 residues.

V usage is TRBV27 and J usage is TRBJ2-7; no firm D call. The CDR3 covers 13 residues. V lost 3 bases to trimming and J lost 2 bases, with 8 bases between them. CDR1 is MNHEY and CDR2 is SMNVEV in the germline V gene (reference sequence). CDR3 sequence (DNA): TGTGCCAGCAGTTTGCGAGCCACCTACGAGCAGTACTTC. It is translated as CASSLRATYEQYF.

The chain links TRBV6-6 to TRBJ1-3; D gene uncertain. Between the trimmed V and J ends, which lost 3 bases and 4 bases, there was a span of 13 bases. The CDR3 loop spans 15 amino acids. Germline CDR1 MNHNY, CDR2 SVGAGI (reference sequence). The CDR3 DNA reads TGTGCCAGCAGTTATTGGACTGACCCAGGAAACACCATATATTTT. The encoded protein is CASSYWTDPGNTIYF.